This T cell receptor (beta chain) was recovered during a study of shared clonotypes between healthy human individuals. Overall study: The people who gave samples were a couple of women and a few men aged 18 to 49. The study, taken as a whole, reports: Naive subsets tended to show greater estimated richness than memory subsets.

Libraries were prepared by immunoSEQ multiplex PCR; TCRdb keeps only in-frame clonotypes and omits some of them. Of 950,000 to 1,100,000 clones in the sample, 65% to 75% are singletons; the top ten hold about 1.5%. The germline V gene has CDR1 MRHNA and CDR2 SNTAGT. V was trimmed by 3 bases and J by 9 bases, leaving 12 bases between them. The CDR3 covers 13 residues. On this clone: The antigen remains undetermined.

The healthy adult donors were HIV-negative and reported no recent acute infections or vaccinations. The specimen sequenced was memory CD4+ T cells sorted from blood. The subset: CD45RA-negative fraction. The V and J genes are TRBV6-4 and TRBJ2-4; no firm D call. The clonotype was recovered from a man younger than 35 in good health. The CDR3 bases are TGTGCCAGCAGTGAAGACCGCTTCGCCATTCAGTACTTC. It encodes CASSEDRFAIQYF.